The 8 T cell receptor beta chains in this list originate from one sample, sequenced in a study of blood T cell repertoires in COVID-19. Data came from immunoSEQ multiplex PCR; TCRdb stores just in-frame clones and leaves some out. Found here are hundreds of thousands of clones, about nine tenths of them singletons; the top ten hold 6% to 8%. Sequenced material: peripheral blood. The receptor set was obtained from a woman in her 70s with COVID-19, enrolled during active disease.

This clone was recorded only once. The chain combines TRBV7-9 with TRBJ1-1; D not resolved. Trimming pared 7 bases from V and 1 base from J, leaving 10 bases between. This CDR3 is 13 amino acids long. Germline V gene lookup returns CDR1 SEHNR and CDR2 FQNEAQ (reference sequence). In DNA form, the CDR3 reads TGTGCCAGCACCCTTCTAGGGAACACTGAAGCTTTCTTT. This gives the protein CASTLLGNTEAFF.

The chain carries TRBV7-9 and TRBJ1-4; 9 nucleotides agree with TRBD1. This CDR3 contains 17 residues. V gave up 4 bases and J gave up 3 bases; unmatched junction bases: 9. CDR1 is SEHNR and CDR2 is FQNEAQ in the germline V gene (reference sequence). DNA of the CDR3: TGTGCCAGCAGCTCGATAGGACAGGGGTGGCCTAATGAAAAACTGTTTTTT. Its translation is CASSSIGQGWPNEKLFF.

This clone appeared a single time. The CDR3 loop is CASKTRENTEAFF. As DNA, the CDR3 is TGTGCCAGTAAAACCCGGGAGAACACTGAAGCTTTCTTT. J is TRBJ1-1 and V is TRBV19; D is unresolved. This CDR3 is built from 13 residues. Germline-derived CDR1 and CDR2 are LNHDA and SQIVND (reference sequence). Trimming left V 7 bases short and J 1 base short, with 10 bases between. The variable domain in full, with the rest retrieved from reference TRBV19 and TRBJ1-1, is DGGITQSPKYLFRKEGQNVTLSCEQNLNHDAMYWYRQDPGQGLRLIYYSQIVNDFQKGDIAEGYSVSREKKESFPLTVTSAQKNPTAFYLCASKTRENTEAFFGQGTRLTVV.

The chain carries TRBV6-6 and TRBJ2-1; TRBD2 agrees at 11 bases. V dropped 6 bases and J dropped 6; count of bases not matched to a gene: 4. This CDR3 region has 14 residues. Germline lookup yields CDR1 MNHNY and CDR2 SVGAGI (reference sequence). The CDR3 nucleotides read TGTGCCAGCAGCTCGGGACTAGCGGTCAATGAGCAGTTCTTC. It codes for CASSSGLAVNEQFF.

The genes are TRBV6-1 and TRBJ1-2; unclear D gene. The V end lost 2 bases, the J end lost 6 bases, and 16 bases lay between the germline ends. CDR1 and CDR2 (germline): MNHNS, SASEGT. There are 15 residues in the CDR3. CDR3 in DNA: TGTGCCAGCAGTGAACCTGGTTTTTCTACTAATGGCTACACCTTC. This codes for CASSEPGFSTNGYTF.

The chain recombines TRBV2 with TRBJ1-2, with a weak D call TRBD1 (6 bases). CDR1 SNHLY and CDR2 FYNNEI come from the germline V gene. Deletions cut 4 bases from V and 8 bases from J, with 20 bases between. The CDR3 contains 15 residues. The CDR3 is CASSATDQGWGGYTF. CDR3 DNA sequence: TGTGCCAGCAGTGCGACAGATCAGGGGTGGGGAGGCTACACCTTC.

The chain has TRBV4-3 and TRBJ2-1; 8 bases align to TRBD2. The germline gives CDR1 LGHNA, CDR2 YSLEER. After removal of 0 bases from V and 7 bases from J, the junction contained 8 bases not matched to a gene. The CDR3 is 16 amino acids. For the CDR3, the DNA is TGCGCCAGCAGCCAAGATACTCGCGGGGGGTGGAATGAGCAGTTCTTC. Encoded protein: CASSQDTRGGWNEQFF.

J is TRBJ2-1 and V is TRBV4-3; D is undetermined. The CDR3 is made up of 13 amino acids. CDR1 LGHNA and CDR2 YSLEER come from the germline V gene. Deletions cut 2 bases from V and 10 bases from J, with 12 bases between. CDR3 nucleotides: TGCGCCAGCAGCCAAAAACAGACCCTCGAGCAGTTCTTC. Protein product: CASSQKQTLEQFF.